This TCR beta chain came from a study of blood T cells in healthy people across ages (dated by TCRdb to between 2014 and 2017). Concerning the study at large: In model experiments, template switching captured about one uniquely barcoded TCR beta cDNA molecule for every two T cells. Using deep sequencing normalized with unique cDNA molecular identifiers, the study measured how TCR beta repertoire diversity changes with age. Four age groups were formed from the donors: young (average approximately 15 years), middle-aged (around 40), aged (about 68) and long-lived (about 75). To avoid experimental bias, donors of different ages were spread randomly across the sequencing lanes. Using the same blood draw, the study looked at two additional independent replicas of 1 million unique cDNA reads for two donors, one aged 18 to 29 and the other aged 80 or older.

The roughly 37 donors, aged about 6 to 100 years, were systemically healthy Caucasian individuals from Russia. Each donor gave 8 to 10 milliliters of peripheral blood, drawn into EDTA-treated Vacutainer tubes. Ficoll-Paque density-gradient centrifugation was used to isolate PBMCs, with at least 6.5 million obtained per sample. Trizol reagent was used to extract total RNA from the PBMCs, yielding at least 5 micrograms per sample. For every donor, an aliquot of PBMCs went through flow cytometry to measure the percentages of naive CD45RAhigh/CD27high T cells. As concerns this clonotype: Its antigen target is currently unknown. There are no base qualities to consult, and no much larger clone falls within one base.

The library was built by means of 5' RACE. Sequenced using an Illumina HiSeq 2500. A second PCR of about 7 to 12 cycles was run with a J-beta primer mix and a sample-barcoded 5' primer. A unique molecular identifier was introduced onto each TCR beta cDNA molecule by a template-switch 5' adaptor carrying 12 random nucleotides. Each sample yielded at least 2.5 million CDR3-containing paired-end reads. All of the RNA was converted into first-strand cDNA using the Mint cDNA synthesis kit, with a TRBC-specific oligonucleotide serving as the primer. Following uracil-DNA glycosylase treatment, all cDNA underwent a first 18-cycle PCR with the universal primers M1SS and BC2_uni_R. From the authors' description of their analysis: Each sample was normalized by randomly selecting 1 million high-quality reads, each carrying a distinct molecular identifier. Reads sharing molecular identifiers were discarded rather than binned into consensus sequences. MiTCR, with a Q25 quality threshold and the strictest error-elimination algorithm, was used for CDR3 identification, clonotype clustering and error correction. A nonparametric unseen species model using Euler transformation provided a lower-bound estimate of total TCR beta diversity. The public reads were quality trimmed at Q25 with fastp and then assembled into clones with MiXCR by TCRdb, keeping productive beta chains. One record per CDR3 amino acid sequence lists the most common genes and DNA. TCRdb, not the authors, supplied the V and J calls. A total of nearly 1 million distinct CDR3 sequences appear in this sample, around 54% of them only once. The ten largest clones take up about a fifth of the sample.

Measured from the cysteine to the phenylalanine, the CDR3 is 14 residues long. Just CDR3 DNA is preserved here, 42 bases in frame from base 1. Points the paper makes about the study in general: Since profiling was done on bulk unsorted PBMCs, naive and antigen-experienced compartments could not be conclusively compared. Compared with the aged group, more naive CD4+ T cells, fewer expanded clones and increased TCR diversity were shown by the long-lived group, suggesting age selection. Donor CMV infection status was unknown, potentially confounding age-related changes in expanded clonotypes. Estimates of total diversity based on one million sequenced T cells were regarded as lower bounds and as underestimates. There was a strong correlation between observed TCR beta diversity and the percentage of naive T cells measured by flow cytometry. Observed TCR beta diversity per million T cells fell roughly linearly with age, and a significant reduction was already apparent by age around 40.

The TCR comes from a woman aged 55-70 years in good health. This receptor chain uses TRBV21-1 and TRBJ2-7; TRBD1, the table's D call, lacks a check against the DNA. TRBV21-1 corresponds to a pseudogene. Sample: blood. The nucleotide sequence is given as TGTGCCAGCAGCAAAGCGGGGACAGCCTACGAGCAGTACTTC. This translates into CASSKAGTAYEQYF.